These 14 T cell receptor beta chains were all obtained from the same sample, sequenced in a study of OX40 agonist ivuxolimab in advanced cancers. The table came from immunoSEQ multiplex PCR; TCRdb's copy has only in-frame clones and leaves some out. The repertoire holds around 40,000 clones, approximately 80% seen once, with 20% to 25% in the top ten. The sequences come from CD4+ or CD8+ T cells sorted from blood, collected in a trial of the OX40 agonist ivuxolimab. These receptors were taken from an adult with an advanced solid tumor such as melanoma, head and neck, liver or kidney cancer.

The gene calls are TRBV5-6 and TRBJ1-2; D call uncertain. V shed 5 bases and J shed 2 bases, with 7 bases lying between them. Germline CDR1 is SGHDT and CDR2 is YYEEEE. The CDR3 is 12 residues long. CDR3 DNA sequence: TGTGCCAGCAGTCAAGGGAACTATGGCTACACCTTC. This gives the protein CASSQGNYGYTF.

The J gene is TRBJ2-5, the V gene TRBV7-9; weak D call: TRBD2 (5 bases). The J call may not be correct, given that the DNA end is closer to TRBJ2-7. Germline CDR1 is SEHNR and CDR2 is FQNEAQ (reference sequence). The CDR3 is made up of 11 amino acids. Written as DNA, the CDR3 is TGTGCCAGCAGCTTCGGGGACGAGCAGTACTTC. It codes for CASSFGDEQYF.

The V gene is TRBV4-1, the J gene TRBJ2-3; D gene ambiguous. V was trimmed by 0 bases and J by 4 bases, leaving 2 bases between them. CDR1 and CDR2 from the germline V gene are MGHRA and YSYEKL. The CDR3 is 12 residues long. CDR3 DNA sequence: TGCGCCAGCAGCCAAGAGGCAGATACGCAGTATTTT. Its protein is CASSQEADTQYF.

This chain links TRBV9 with TRBJ2-1; no definite D call. Trimming took 1 base from V and 5 from J, leaving 4 bases between them. The CDR3 covers 12 residues. CDR1 is SGDLS, CDR2 YYNGEE, per germline. CDR3: CASSVNDNEQFF. CDR3 sequence (DNA): TGTGCCAGCAGCGTAAACGACAATGAGCAGTTCTTC.

This clone is deemed medium-sized (0.01 to 0.1%). This chain connects TRBV27 to TRBJ2-5; D not certain. The germline V gene encodes CDR1 MNHEY and CDR2 SMNVEV (reference sequence). This CDR3 has 15 amino acids. The V end was cut by 0 bases, the J end by 2 bases, with 10 bases between. CDR3 sequence reads: CASSLSWADQETQYF. CDR3 DNA: TGTGCCAGCAGTTTATCGTGGGCAGATCAAGAGACCCAGTACTTC.

This sequence joins TRBV7-9 and TRBJ1-4; unclear D gene. Trimming removed 1 base from V and 10 bases from J, with 10 bases in between. Germline CDR1 is SEHNR and CDR2 is FQNEAQ (reference sequence). CDR3 length equals 13 residues. This CDR3 reads CASSLDPEGKLFF. The CDR3, as DNA: TGTGCCAGCAGCTTAGACCCGGAGGGAAAACTGTTTTTT.

The rearrangement uses TRBV4-1 and TRBJ1-5, with TRBD1 as a possible D gene (6 bases). Per the germline V gene, CDR1 is MGHRA and CDR2 is YSYEKL. The CDR3 has 15 amino acids. V was trimmed by 2 bases and J by 2 bases, leaving 10 bases between them. The CDR3 region has the DNA TGCGCCAGCAGCCAACTGGGACAAGGCAATCAGCCCCAGCATTTT. Translation gives CASSQLGQGNQPQHF.

The rearrangement joins TRBV6-1 to TRBJ1-1; D is perhaps TRBD1 (5 bases). Per germline, CDR1 MNHNS and CDR2 SASEGT. CDR3 length equals 12 residues. V was clipped by 6 bases and J by 8 bases, with 13 bases between them. The CDR3 sequence: CASRPSGTEAFF. CDR3 coding DNA: TGTGCCAGCAGGCCATCCGGGACCGAAGCTTTCTTT.

The CDR3 loop reads CASSPPESSYNEQFF. The CDR3 DNA follows: TGTGCCAGCAGCCCTCCGGAGAGCTCCTACAATGAGCAGTTCTTC. The genes are TRBV11-3 and TRBJ2-1, with no clear D. V was shortened by 5 bases and J by 0 bases, with 11 bases between the two germline ends. In germline, CDR1 is SGHNT, CDR2 YENEEA. This CDR3 is built from 15 residues.

The chain recombines TRBV7-8 with TRBJ2-3; D call uncertain. The germline CDR1 and CDR2 sequences are SGHVS and FQNEAQ. The V and J ends lost 1 base and 5 bases respectively, with 13 bases between them. The CDR3 consists of 15 residues. Here the CDR3 reads CASSLDSPTLDTQYF. Written as DNA, the CDR3 is TGTGCCAGCAGCTTAGATAGCCCGACCCTAGATACGCAGTATTTT.

The gene calls are TRBV7-6 and TRBJ1-1; D gene unclear. CDR1 is SGHVS and CDR2 is FNYEAQ in the germline V gene. The CDR3 runs 15 residues. The V end was cut by 1 base, the J end by 1 base, with 10 bases between. In DNA form, the CDR3 reads TGTGCCAGCAGCTTAGGGCTTCTTGGGAACACTGAAGCTTTCTTT. Protein sequence: CASSLGLLGNTEAFF.

The chain joins TRBV5-6 to TRBJ2-1; no definite D call. The germline V gene has CDR1 SGHDT and CDR2 YYEEEE. V lost 4 bases to trimming and J lost 0 bases, with 8 bases between them. This CDR3 has 14 residues. The CDR3 bases are TGTGCCAGCAGCGAAGGGAACTCCTACAATGAGCAGTTCTTC. Encoded protein: CASSEGNSYNEQFF.

By share, this clone counts as large (0.1 to 1%). J is TRBJ2-7 and V is TRBV7-9; D is perhaps TRBD1 (7 bases). This CDR3 is 16 amino acids long. Per germline, CDR1 SEHNR and CDR2 FQNEAQ (reference sequence). V was shortened by 0 bases and J by 4 bases, with 16 bases between the two germline ends. The CDR3 loop reads CASSLATSPGGYEQYF. DNA of the CDR3: TGTGCCAGCAGCTTAGCGACTTCCCCAGGGGGGTACGAGCAGTACTTC.

The chain uses TRBV27 and TRBJ2-7; D call uncertain. There are 13 residues in the CDR3. The V and J ends lost 0 bases and 3 bases respectively, with 6 bases between them. CDR1 and CDR2 (germline): MNHEY, SMNVEV (reference sequence). The CDR3 nucleotides read TGTGCCAGCAGTTTATCTGGATTCTACGAGCAGTACTTC. Translating gives CASSLSGFYEQYF.